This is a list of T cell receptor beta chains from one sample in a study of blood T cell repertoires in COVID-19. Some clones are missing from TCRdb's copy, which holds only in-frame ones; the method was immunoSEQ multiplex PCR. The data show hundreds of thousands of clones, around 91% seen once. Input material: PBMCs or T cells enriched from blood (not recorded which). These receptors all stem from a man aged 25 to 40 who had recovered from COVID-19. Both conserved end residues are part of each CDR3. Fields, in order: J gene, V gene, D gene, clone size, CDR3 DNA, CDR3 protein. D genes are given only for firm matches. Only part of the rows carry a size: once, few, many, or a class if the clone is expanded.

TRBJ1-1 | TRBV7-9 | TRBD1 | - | TGTGCCAGCAGCTGGACAGGGAGCACTGAAGCTTTCTTT | CASSWTGSTEAFF
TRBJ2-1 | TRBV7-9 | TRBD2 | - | TGTGCCAGCAGCCGACTAGCGGGATACAATGAGCAGTTCTTC | CASSRLAGYNEQFF
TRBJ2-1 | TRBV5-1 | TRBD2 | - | TGCGCCAGCAGGGGACCGGGACTAGCGGGAGACAATGAGCAGTTCTTC | CASRGPGLAGDNEQFF
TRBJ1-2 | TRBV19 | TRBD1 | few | TGTGCCAGTAGTAGGGAACCGGGACAGCGAGGGTATGGCTACACCTTC | CASSREPGQRGYGYTF
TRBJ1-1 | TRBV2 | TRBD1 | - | TGTGCCAGCAGTGGCAGGGGGAAGAACACTGAAGCTTTCTTT | CASSGRGKNTEAFF
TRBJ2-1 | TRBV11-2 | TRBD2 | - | TGTGCCAGCAGTCCCTCGGGCGGGAGGCCCAATGAGCAGTTCTTC | CASSPSGGRPNEQFF
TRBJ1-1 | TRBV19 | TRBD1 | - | TGTGCCAGCCGCCGGGACAGGGGACGATCCGGCGGCACTGAAGCTTTCTTT | CASRRDRGRSGGTEAFF
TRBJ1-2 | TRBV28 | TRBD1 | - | TGTGCCAGCAGTTTACTGAACAGGGGCGATGCAGTAAATGGCTACACCTTC | CASSLLNRGDAVNGYTF
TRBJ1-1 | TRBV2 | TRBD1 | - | TGTGCCAGCAGGGGCCAGGGGGACCCCACTGAAGCTTTCTTT | CASRGQGDPTEAFF
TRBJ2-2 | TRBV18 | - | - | TGTGCCAGCTCACCACTCGTCACCGGGGAGCTGTTTTTT | CASSPLVTGELFF
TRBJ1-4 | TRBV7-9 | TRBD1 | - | TGTGCCAGCAGCCCTTGGACAGGGGATAGTGAAAAACTGTTTTTT | CASSPWTGDSEKLFF
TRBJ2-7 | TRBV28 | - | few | TGTGCCAGCAGCCGAGCGGGCGGAACCTACGAGCAGTACTTC | CASSRAGGTYEQYF
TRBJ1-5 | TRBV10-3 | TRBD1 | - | TGTGCCATCAGTGAACCCAGCGGGACAGGGCATCAGCCCCAGCATTTT | CAISEPSGTGHQPQHF
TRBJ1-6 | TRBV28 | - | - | TGTGCCAGCAGTCCTTCGACGACGGGGATTTCACCCCTCCACTTT | CASSPSTTGISPLHF
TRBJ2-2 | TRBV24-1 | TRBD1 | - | TGTGCCACCAGTGATTGGACAGGCACGAACACCGGGGAGCTGTTTTTT | CATSDWTGTNTGELFF
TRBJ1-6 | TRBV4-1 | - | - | TGCGCCAGCAGAGACCTTAGACAGAGAAATTCACCCCTCCACTTT | CASRDLRQRNSPLHF
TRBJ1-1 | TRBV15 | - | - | TGTGCCACCAGCAGAGATCAGACAGCTGAAGCTTTCTTT | CATSRDQTAEAFF
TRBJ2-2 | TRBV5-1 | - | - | TGCGCCAGCAGCTCGCATACAGACACCGGGGAGCTGTTTTTT | CASSSHTDTGELFF
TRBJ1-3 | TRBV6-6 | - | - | TGTGCCAGCAGCGATGACGGGGACTCTGGAAACACCATATATTTT | CASSDDGDSGNTIYF
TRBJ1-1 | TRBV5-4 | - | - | TGTGCCAGCAGCTTGTATCCGAACACTGAAGCTTTCTTT | CASSLYPNTEAFF
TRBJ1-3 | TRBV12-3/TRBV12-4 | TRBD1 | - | TGTGCCAGCAGATGGACAGGTGGAAACACCATATATTTT | CASRWTGGNTIYF
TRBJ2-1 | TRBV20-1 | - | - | TGCAGTGCTCAATACAATGAGCAGTTCTTC | CSAQYNEQFF
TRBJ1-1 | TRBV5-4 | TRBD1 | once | TGTGCCAGCAGCTTGAAGGGGGCCTACACTGAAGCTTTCTTT | CASSLKGAYTEAFF
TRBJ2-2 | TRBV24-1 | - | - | TGTGCCACCAGTGACCCTATCCAGGCCGGGGAGCTGTTTTTT | CATSDPIQAGELFF
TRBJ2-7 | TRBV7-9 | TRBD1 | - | TGTGCCAGCAGCGGATTCCGGGACAGGGCCGCCTACGAGCAGTACTTC | CASSGFRDRAAYEQYF
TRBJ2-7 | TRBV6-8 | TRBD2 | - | TGTGCCAGCAGTTTTCGCCGACCTAGCGGGAGTTCCTACGAGCAGTACTTC | CASSFRRPSGSSYEQYF
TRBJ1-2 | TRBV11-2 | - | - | TGTGCCAGCAGCTCCCAGGGTGGTGGCTACACCTTC | CASSSQGGGYTF
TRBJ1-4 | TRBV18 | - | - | TGTGCCAGCTCACCCCCAGAGTACAGGGCCGTCGGGACTAATGAAAAACTGTTTTTT | CASSPPEYRAVGTNEKLFF
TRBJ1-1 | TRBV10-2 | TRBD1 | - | TGCGCCAGCAGGGGAAGACCAGACAGGGGATCTGTACGGACTGAAGCTTTCTTT | CASRGRPDRGSVRTEAFF
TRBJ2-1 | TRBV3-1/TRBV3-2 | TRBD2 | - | TGTGCCAGCAGCCAACCCAAACTTAGCGGGTCATACAATGAGCAGTTCTTC | CASSQPKLSGSYNEQFF
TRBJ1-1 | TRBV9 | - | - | TGTGCCAGCAGCGTAATAAGCGTTGGCACTGAAGCTTTCTTT | CASSVISVGTEAFF
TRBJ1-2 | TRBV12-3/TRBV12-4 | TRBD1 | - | TGTGCCAGCAGTGCAGGGGGCGGTGGCTACACCTTC | CASSAGGGGYTF
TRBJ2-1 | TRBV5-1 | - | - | TGCGCCAGCAAGAAAGAGGGAGAAACCTACAATGAGCAGTTCTTC | CASKKEGETYNEQFF
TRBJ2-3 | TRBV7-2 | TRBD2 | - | TGTGCCAGCAGCCCCTGGACTAGGGACACAGATACGCAGTATTTT | CASSPWTRDTDTQYF
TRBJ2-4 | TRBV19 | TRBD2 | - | TGTGCCAGTAGTATACCGGGGGGCATTCAGTACTTC | CASSIPGGIQYF
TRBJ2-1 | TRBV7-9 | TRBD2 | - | TGTGCCAGCAGCTCCCAGCGGGGCCCGTACAATGAGCAGTTCTTC | CASSSQRGPYNEQFF
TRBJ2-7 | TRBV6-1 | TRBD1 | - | TGTGCCAGCAGTGAAGGGAGGACAGGGGCCTACGAGCAGTACTTC | CASSEGRTGAYEQYF
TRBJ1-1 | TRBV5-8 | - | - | TGTGCCAGCAGCTCCGGACAACTACTTGAAGCTTTCTTT | CASSSGQLLEAFF
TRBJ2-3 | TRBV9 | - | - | TGTGCCAGCAGCGTAGTTGGGAGGGGGGCGGCTGGCACAGATACGCAGTATTTT | CASSVVGRGAAGTDTQYF
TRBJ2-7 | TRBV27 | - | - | TGTGCCAGCAGTTTATCTTCCAGGGGATACGAGCAGTACTTC | CASSLSSRGYEQYF
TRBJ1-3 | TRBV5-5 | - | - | TGTGCCAGCAGCTCCGGGGGCTCTGGAAACACCATATATTTT | CASSSGGSGNTIYF
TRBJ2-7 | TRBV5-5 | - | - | TGTGCCAGCAGCAACGACAGGGACTGGTTCTACGAGCAGTACTTC | CASSNDRDWFYEQYF